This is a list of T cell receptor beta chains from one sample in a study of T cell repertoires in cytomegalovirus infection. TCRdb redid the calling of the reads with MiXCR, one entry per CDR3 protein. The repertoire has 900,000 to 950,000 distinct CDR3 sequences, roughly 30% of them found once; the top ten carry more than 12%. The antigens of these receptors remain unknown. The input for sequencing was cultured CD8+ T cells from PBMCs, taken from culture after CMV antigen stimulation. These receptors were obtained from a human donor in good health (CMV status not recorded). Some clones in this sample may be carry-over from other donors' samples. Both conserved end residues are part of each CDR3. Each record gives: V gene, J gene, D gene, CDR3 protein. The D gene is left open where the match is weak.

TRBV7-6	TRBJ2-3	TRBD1	CASSLAVGTGGDDTQYF
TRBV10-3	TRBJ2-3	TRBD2	CAILGGASTDTQYF
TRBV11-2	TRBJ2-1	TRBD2	CASRRGGHGYNEQFF
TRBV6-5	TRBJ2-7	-	CASSTKLKTYEQYF
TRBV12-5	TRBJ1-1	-	CASGFWEGENTEAFF
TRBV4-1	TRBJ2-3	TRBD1	CASSRAPGGDTDTQYF
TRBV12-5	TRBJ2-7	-	CASGFGSYEQYF
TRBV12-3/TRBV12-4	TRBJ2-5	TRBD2	CASSLARGLAAQETQYF
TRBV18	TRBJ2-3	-	CASSPINRVQSDFHTDTQYF
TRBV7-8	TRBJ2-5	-	CASTPLAPGAPAETQYF
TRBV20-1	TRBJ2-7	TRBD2	CSASRLAGAYEQYF
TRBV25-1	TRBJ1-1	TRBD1	CASSEYFTGGNNTEAFF
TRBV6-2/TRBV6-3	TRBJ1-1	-	CASSFAGSGNTEAFF
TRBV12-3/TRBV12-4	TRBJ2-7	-	CASTHGAQADEQYF
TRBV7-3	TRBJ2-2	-	CASSLSGPNTGELFF
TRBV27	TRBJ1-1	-	CASSLIRTQNTEAFF
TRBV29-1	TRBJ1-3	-	CSVEIGTVGNTIYF
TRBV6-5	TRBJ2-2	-	CASSPDSNTGELFF
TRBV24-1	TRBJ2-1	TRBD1	CATSDWGQGWEQFF
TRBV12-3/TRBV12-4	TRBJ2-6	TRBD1	CASQGTGSYGANVLTF
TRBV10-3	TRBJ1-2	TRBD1	CAIPRDRESYGYTF
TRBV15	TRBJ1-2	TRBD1	CATSRDSGDRGGYTF
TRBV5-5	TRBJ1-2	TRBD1	CASSPWTGGRDGYTF
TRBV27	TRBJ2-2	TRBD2	CASSLISGGGELFF
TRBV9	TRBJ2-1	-	CASSVGRNEQFF
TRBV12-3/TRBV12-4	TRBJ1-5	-	CASSLTGSAQPQHF
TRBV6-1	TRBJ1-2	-	CASSSDWMAGTNYGYTF
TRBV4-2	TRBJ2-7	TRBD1	CASSQERTGLTYEQYF
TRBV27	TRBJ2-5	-	CASSPTGGQTQYF